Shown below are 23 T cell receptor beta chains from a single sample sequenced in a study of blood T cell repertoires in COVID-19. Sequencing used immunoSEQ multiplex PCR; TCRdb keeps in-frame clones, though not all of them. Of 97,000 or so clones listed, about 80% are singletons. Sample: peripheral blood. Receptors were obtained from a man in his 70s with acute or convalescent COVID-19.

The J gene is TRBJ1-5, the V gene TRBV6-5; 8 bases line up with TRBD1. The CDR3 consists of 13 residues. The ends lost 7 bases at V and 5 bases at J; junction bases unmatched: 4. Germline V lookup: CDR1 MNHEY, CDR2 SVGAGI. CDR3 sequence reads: CASNKQGDQPQHF. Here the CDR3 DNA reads TGTGCCAGCAACAAACAGGGGGATCAGCCCCAGCATTTT.

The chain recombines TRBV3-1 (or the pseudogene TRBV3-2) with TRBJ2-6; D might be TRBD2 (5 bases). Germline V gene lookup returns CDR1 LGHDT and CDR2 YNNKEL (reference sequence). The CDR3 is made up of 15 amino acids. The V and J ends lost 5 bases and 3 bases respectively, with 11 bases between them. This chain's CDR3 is CASSYPAGGANVLTF. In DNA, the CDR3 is TGTGCCAGCAGCTACCCCGCGGGTGGGGCCAACGTCCTGACTTTC.

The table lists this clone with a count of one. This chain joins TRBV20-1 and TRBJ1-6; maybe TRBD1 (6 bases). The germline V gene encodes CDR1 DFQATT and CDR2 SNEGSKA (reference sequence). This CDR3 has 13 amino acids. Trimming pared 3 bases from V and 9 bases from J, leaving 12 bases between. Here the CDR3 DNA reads TGCAGTGCTAGTTGGACAGTTACTTCACCCCTCCACTTT. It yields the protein CSASWTVTSPLHF.

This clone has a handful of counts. The CDR3 is CASSYGHSNTGELFF. Written as DNA, the CDR3 is TGCGCCAGCAGCTACGGACATTCGAACACCGGGGAGCTGTTTTTT. The genes are TRBV5-1 and TRBJ2-2; a weak D match, TRBD1 (5 bases). Germline values: CDR1 SGHRS, CDR2 YFSETQ. The CDR3 runs 15 residues. The V gene lost 3 bases and the J gene lost 0 bases, with 9 bases spanning the gap.

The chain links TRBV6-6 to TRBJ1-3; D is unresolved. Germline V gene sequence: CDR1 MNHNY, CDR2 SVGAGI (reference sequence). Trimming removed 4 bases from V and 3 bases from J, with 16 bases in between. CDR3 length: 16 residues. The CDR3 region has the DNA TGTGCCAGCAGTTCACCGGGGTATAAAGGTGGAAACACCATATATTTT. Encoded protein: CASSSPGYKGGNTIYF.

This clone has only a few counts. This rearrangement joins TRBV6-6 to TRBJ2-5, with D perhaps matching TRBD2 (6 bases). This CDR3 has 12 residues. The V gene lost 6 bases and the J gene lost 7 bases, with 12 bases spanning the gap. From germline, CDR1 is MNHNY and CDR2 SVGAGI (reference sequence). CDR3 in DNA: TGTGCCAGCAGCCCTGACGGGGGGACCCAGTACTTC. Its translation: CASSPDGGTQYF.

The CDR3 sequence: CASRQDRVRTGYTF. In DNA, the CDR3 is TGTGCCAGCAGGCAAGACAGGGTTCGTACCGGCTACACCTTC. The chain employs TRBV28 and TRBJ1-2; TRBD1 aligns across 7 bases. Trimming took 6 bases from V and 8 from J; bases not matched to a gene: 12. Germline V lookup: CDR1 MDHEN, CDR2 SYDVKM. The CDR3 has 14 residues.

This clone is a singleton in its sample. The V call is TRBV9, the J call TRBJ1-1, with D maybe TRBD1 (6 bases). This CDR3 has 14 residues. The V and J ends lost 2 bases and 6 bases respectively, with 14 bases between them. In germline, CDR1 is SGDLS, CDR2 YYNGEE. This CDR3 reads CASSVTGTEAEAFF. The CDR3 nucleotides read TGTGCCAGCAGCGTTACAGGGACGGAGGCTGAAGCTTTCTTT.

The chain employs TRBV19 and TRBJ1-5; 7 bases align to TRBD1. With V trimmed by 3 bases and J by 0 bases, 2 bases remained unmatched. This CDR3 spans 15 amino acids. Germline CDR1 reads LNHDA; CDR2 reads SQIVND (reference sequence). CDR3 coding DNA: TGTGCCAGTAGTATCTGGGACAGTAGCAATCAGCCCCAGCATTTT. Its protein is CASSIWDSSNQPQHF.

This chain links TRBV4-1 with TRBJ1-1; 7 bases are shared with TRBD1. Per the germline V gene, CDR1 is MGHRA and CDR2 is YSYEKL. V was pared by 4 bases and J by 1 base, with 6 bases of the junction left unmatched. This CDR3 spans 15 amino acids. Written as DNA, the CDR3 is TGCGCCAGCAGCCGAAGCAGGGGGACGAACACTGAAGCTTTCTTT. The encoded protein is CASSRSRGTNTEAFF.

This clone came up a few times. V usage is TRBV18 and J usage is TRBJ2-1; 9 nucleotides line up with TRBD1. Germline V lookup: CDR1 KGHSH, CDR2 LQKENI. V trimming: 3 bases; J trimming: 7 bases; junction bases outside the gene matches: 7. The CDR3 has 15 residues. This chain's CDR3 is CASSPVKTGGNEQFF. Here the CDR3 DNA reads TGTGCCAGCTCACCGGTCAAGACAGGGGGTAATGAGCAGTTCTTC. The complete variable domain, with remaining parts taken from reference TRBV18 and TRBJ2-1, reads NAGVMQNPRHLVRRRGQEARLRCSPMKGHSHVYWYRQLPEEGLKFMVYLQKENIIDESGMPKERFSAEFPKEGPSILRIQQVVRGDSAAYFCASSPVKTGGNEQFFGPGTRLTVL.

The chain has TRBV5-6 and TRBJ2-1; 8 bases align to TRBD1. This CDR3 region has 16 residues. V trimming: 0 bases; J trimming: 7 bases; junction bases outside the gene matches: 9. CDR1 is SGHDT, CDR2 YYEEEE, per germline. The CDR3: CASSLVGTGQLNEQFF. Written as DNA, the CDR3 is TGTGCCAGCAGCTTGGTAGGGACAGGCCAGCTTAATGAGCAGTTCTTC.

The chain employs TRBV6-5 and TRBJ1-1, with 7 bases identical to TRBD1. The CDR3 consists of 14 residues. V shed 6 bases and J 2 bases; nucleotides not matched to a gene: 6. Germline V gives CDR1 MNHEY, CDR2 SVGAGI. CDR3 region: CASSLGTANTEAFF. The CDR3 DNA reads TGTGCCAGCAGCCTCGGGACAGCTAACACTGAAGCTTTCTTT.

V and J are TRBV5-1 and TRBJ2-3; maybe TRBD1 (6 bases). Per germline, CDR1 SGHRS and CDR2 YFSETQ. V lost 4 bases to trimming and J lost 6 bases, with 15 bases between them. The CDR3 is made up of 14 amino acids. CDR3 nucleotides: TGCGCCAGCAGCGGGGGCGGTGGAGTCGATACGCAGTATTTT. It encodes CASSGGGGVDTQYF.

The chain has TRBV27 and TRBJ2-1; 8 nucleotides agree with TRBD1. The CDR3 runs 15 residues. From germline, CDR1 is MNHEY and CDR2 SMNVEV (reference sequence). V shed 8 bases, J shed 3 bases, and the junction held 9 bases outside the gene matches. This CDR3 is CASSPGQVIYNEQFF. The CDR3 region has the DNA TGTGCCAGCTCACCGGGACAGGTTATCTACAATGAGCAGTTCTTC.

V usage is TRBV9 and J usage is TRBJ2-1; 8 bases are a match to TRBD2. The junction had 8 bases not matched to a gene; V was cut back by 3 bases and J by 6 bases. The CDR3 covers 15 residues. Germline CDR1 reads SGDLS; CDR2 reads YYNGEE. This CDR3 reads CASSAAGATGNEQFF. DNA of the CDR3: TGTGCCAGCAGCGCAGCGGGAGCTACCGGCAATGAGCAGTTCTTC.

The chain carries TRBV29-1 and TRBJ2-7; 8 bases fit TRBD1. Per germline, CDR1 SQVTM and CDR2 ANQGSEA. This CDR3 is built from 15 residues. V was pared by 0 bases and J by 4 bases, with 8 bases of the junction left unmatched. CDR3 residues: CSVEDGAGGEYEQYF. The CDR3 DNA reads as TGCAGCGTTGAAGATGGGGCAGGGGGCGAATACGAGCAGTACTTC.

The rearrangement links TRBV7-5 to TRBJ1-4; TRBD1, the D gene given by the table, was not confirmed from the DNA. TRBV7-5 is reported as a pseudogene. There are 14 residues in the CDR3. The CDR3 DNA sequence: TGTGCCAGAAGCTCGGACAGGTTTAATGAAAAACTGTTTTTT. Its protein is CARSSDRFNEKLFF.

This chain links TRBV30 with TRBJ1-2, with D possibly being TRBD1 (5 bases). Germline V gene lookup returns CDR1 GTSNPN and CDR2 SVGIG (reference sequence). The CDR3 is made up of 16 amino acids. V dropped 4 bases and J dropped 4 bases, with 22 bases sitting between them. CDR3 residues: CAWTGGPVRGVYGYTF. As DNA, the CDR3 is TGTGCCTGGACCGGGGGACCAGTAAGAGGTGTCTATGGCTACACCTTC.

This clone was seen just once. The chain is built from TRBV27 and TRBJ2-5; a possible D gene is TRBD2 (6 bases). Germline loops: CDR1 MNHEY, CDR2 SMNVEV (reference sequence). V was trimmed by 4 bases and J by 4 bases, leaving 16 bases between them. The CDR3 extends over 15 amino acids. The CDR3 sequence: CASSSDSGGRETQYF. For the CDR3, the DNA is TGTGCCAGCAGTTCCGACTCCGGGGGAAGAGAGACCCAGTACTTC.

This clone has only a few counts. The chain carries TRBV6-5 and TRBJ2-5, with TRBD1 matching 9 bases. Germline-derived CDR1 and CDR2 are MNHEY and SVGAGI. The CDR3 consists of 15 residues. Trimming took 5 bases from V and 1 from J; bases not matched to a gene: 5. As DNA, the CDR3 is TGTGCCAGCAGTCCCCTGGGACAGGGCCAAGAGACCCAGTACTTC. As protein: CASSPLGQGQETQYF.

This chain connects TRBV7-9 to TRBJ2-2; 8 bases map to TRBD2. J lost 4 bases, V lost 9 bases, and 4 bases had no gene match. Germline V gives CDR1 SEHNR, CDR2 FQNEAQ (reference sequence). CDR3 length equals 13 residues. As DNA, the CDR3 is TGTGCCAGTACGACTAGCGCCACCGGGGAGCTGTTTTTT. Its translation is CASTTSATGELFF.

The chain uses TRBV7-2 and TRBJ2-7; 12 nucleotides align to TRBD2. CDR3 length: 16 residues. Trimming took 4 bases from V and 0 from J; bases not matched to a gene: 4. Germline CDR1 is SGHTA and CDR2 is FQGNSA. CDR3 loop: CASSSGLAGPSYEQYF. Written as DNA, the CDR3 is TGTGCCAGCAGCTCAGGACTAGCGGGACCCTCCTACGAGCAGTACTTC.